Listed here is a single T cell receptor beta chain. TCRdb's copy holds only in-frame clones and misses some; the assay was immunoSEQ multiplex PCR. The table has 200,000 or so clones, around nine tenths seen once. The sample comes from a study of blood T cell repertoires in COVID-19. The sequenced sample consisted of PBMCs or T cells enriched from blood (not recorded which). The clonotype comes from a woman aged 25-40 years who had been exposed to COVID-19.

The CDR3 DNA follows: TGTGCCAGCAGCTTCTTACTAGCGGGAGTCGCCTACAATGAGCAGTTCTTC. Translation gives CASSFLLAGVAYNEQFF. This sequence joins TRBV5-6 and TRBJ2-1; 11 nucleotides agree with TRBD2. There are 17 residues in the CDR3. The germline V gene has CDR1 SGHDT and CDR2 YYEEEE. Germline trimming cut 2 bases from V and 2 bases from J; bases unmatched to any gene: 6.